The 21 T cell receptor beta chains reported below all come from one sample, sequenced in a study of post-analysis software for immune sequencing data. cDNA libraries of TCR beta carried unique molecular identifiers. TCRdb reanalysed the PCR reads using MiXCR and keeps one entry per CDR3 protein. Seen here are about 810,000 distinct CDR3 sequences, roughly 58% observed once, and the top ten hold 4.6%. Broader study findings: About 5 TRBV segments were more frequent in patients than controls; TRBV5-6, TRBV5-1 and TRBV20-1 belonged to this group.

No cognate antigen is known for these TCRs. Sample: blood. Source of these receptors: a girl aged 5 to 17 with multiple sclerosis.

In nucleotides, the CDR3 is TGTGCCAGCAGCTTGACTAGTCAGGCGCAGTTCTTC. Translating it yields CASSLTSQAQFF. This chain joins TRBV11-1 and TRBJ2-1; tentatively, D is TRBD2 (6 bases). This CDR3 has 12 amino acids. CDR1 is SGHAT and CDR2 is FQDESV in the germline V gene (reference sequence). Trimming left V 3 bases short and J 12 bases short, with 12 bases between.

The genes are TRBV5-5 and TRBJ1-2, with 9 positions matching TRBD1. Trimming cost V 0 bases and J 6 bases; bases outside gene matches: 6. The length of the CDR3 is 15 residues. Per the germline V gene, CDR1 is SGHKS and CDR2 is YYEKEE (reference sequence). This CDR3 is CASSLGTGDENGYTF. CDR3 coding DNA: TGTGCCAGCAGCTTGGGGACAGGGGATGAGAATGGCTACACCTTC.

The CDR3 DNA follows: TGTGCCACCAGCAGAGAGTTAGACGGAGAAGAGACCCAGTACTTC. Protein product: CATSRELDGEETQYF. The rearrangement uses TRBV15 and TRBJ2-5; D is unclear. Looked up from germline, CDR1 is LNHNV and CDR2 is YYDKDF (reference sequence). The CDR3 is made up of 15 amino acids. V lost 0 bases and J lost 3, with 11 bases in between.

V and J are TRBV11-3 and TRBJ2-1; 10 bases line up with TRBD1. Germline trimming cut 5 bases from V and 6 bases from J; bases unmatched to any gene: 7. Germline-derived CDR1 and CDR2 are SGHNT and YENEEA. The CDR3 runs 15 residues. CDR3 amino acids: CASSPGTGEGNEQFF. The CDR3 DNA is TGTGCCAGCAGCCCCGGGACAGGGGAGGGCAATGAGCAGTTCTTC.

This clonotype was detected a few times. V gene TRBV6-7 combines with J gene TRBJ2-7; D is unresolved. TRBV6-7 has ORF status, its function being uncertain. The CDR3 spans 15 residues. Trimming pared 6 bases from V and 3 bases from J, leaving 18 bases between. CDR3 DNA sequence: TGTGCCAGCAGCCCCCCCTTCGGCGTCGGCTACGAGCAGTACTTC. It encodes CASSPPFGVGYEQYF.

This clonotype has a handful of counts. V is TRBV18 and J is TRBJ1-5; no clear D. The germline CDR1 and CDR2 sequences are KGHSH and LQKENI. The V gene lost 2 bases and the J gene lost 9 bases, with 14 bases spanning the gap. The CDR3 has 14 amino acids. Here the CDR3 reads CASSPTTPSGPQHF. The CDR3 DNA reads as TGTGCCAGCTCACCAACCACGCCCTCCGGGCCCCAGCATTTT.

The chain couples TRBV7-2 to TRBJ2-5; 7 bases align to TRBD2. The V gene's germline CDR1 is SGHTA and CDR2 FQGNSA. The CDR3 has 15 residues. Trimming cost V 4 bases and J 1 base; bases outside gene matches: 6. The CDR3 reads CASSSQRGPQETQYF. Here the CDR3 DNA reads TGTGCCAGCAGCTCCCAGCGGGGCCCCCAAGAGACCCAGTACTTC.

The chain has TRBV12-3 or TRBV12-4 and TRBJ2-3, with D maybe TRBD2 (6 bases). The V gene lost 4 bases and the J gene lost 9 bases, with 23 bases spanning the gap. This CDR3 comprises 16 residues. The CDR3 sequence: CASSSRGSGSYSTQYF. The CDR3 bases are TGTGCCAGCAGTTCCCGGGGGAGCGGCTCCTATTCCACGCAGTATTTT.

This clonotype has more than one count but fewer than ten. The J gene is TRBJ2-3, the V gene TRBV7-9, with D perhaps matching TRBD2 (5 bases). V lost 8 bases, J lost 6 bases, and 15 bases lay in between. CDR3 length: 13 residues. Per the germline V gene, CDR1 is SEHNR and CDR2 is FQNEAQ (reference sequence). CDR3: CASEGIVFDTQYF. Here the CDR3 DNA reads TGTGCCAGCGAGGGAATCGTGTTTGATACGCAGTATTTT.

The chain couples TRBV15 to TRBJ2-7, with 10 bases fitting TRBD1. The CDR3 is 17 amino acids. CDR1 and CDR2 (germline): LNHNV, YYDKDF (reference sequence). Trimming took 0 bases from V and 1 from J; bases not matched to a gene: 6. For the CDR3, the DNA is TGTGCCACCAGCAGAGATTTCCCGGGACAGGGGTCCTACGAGCAGTACTTC. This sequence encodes CATSRDFPGQGSYEQYF.

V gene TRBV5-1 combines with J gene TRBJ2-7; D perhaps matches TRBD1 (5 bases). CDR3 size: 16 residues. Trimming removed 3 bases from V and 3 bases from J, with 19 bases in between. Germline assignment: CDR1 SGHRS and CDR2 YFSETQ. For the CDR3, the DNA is TGCGCCAGCAGCTCCCCCCAGGGTATTAGGGACTACGAGCAGTACTTC. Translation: CASSSPQGIRDYEQYF. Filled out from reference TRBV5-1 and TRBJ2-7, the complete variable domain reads KAGVTQTPRYLIKTRGQQVTLSCSPISGHRSVSWYQQTPGQGLQFLFEYFSETQRNKGNFPGRFSGRQFSNSRSEMNVSTLELGDSALYLCASSSPQGIRDYEQYFGPGTRLTVT.

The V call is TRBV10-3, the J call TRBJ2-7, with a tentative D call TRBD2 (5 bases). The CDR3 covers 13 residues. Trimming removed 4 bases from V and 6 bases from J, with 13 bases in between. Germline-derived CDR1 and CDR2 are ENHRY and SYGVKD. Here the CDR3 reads CAISGPEAGEQYF. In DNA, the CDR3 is TGTGCCATCAGTGGACCGGAGGCCGGCGAGCAGTACTTC.

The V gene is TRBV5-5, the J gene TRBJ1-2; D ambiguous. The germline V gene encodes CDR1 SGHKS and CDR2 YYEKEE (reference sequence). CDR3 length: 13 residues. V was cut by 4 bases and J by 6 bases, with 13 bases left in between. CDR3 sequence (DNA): TGTGCCAGCAGCCGAGAAAGGGTAGATGGCTACACCTTC. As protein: CASSRERVDGYTF.

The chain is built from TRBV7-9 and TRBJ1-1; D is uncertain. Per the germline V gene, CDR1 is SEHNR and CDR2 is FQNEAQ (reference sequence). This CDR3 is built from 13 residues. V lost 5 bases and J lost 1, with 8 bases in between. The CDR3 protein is CASSAHENTEAFF. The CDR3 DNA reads TGTGCCAGCAGCGCACATGAGAACACTGAAGCTTTCTTT.

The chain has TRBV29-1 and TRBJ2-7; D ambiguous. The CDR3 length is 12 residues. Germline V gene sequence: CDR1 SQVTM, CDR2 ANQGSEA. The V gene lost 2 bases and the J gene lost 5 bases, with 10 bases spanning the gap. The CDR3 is CSVEWGQDEQYF. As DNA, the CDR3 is TGCAGCGTTGAATGGGGTCAGGACGAGCAGTACTTC.

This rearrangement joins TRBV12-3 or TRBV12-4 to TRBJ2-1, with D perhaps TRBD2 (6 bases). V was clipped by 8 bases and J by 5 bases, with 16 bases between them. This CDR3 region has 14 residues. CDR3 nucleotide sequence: TGTGCCAGCCTTCTGGGCGGGATCGACAATGAGCAGTTCTTC. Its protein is CASLLGGIDNEQFF.

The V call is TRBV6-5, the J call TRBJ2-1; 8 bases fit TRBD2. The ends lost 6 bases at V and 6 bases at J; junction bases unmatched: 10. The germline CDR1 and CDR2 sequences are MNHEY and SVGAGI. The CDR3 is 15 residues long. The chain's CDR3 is CASRSTSGGRNEQFF. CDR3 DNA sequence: TGTGCCAGCAGATCAACTAGCGGAGGTCGCAATGAGCAGTTCTTC.

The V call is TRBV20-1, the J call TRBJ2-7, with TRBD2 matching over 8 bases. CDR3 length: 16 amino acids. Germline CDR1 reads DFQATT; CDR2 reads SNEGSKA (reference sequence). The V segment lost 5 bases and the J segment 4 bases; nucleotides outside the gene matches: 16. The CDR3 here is CSAWDRDTSSGYEQYF. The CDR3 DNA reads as TGCAGTGCTTGGGACCGAGACACTTCTAGCGGGTACGAGCAGTACTTC.

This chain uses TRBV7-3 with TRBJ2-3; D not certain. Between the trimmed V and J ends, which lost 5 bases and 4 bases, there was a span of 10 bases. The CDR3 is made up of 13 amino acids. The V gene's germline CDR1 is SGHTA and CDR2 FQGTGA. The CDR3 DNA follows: TGTGCCAGCAGCCCAGTTCCCCCAGATACGCAGTATTTT. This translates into CASSPVPPDTQYF.

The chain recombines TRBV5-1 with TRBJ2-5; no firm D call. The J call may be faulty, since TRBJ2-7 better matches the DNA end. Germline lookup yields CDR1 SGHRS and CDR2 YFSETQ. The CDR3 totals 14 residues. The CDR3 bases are TGCGCCAGCAGCACTTACTGGGTTGGGTACGAGCAGTACTTC. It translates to CASSTYWVGYEQYF.

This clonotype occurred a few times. CDR3: CASSLRTSDPYEQYF. The DNA of the CDR3 is TGTGCCAGCAGCTTACGGACTAGCGATCCCTACGAGCAGTACTTC. This chain links TRBV13 with TRBJ2-7, with 9 bases fitting TRBD2. This CDR3 has 15 residues. The germline CDR1 and CDR2 sequences are PRHDT and FYEKMQ (reference sequence). Trimming at V came to 2 bases and at J to 2 bases, leaving 4 bases not matched to a gene.